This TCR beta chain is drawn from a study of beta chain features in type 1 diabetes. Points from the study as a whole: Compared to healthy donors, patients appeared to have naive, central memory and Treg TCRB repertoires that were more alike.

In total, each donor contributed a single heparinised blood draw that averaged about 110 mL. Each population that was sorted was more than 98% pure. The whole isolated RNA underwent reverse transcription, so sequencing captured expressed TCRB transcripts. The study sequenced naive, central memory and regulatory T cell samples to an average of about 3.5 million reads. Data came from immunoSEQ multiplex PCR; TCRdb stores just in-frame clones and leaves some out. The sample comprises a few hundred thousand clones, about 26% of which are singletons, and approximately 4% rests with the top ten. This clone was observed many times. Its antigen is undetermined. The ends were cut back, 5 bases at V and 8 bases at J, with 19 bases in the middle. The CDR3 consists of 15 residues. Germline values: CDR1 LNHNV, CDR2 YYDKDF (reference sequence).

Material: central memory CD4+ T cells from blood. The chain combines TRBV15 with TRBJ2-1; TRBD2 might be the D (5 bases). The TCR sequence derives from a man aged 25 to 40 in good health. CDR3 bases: TGTGCCACCAGCCTCCGAGGGCGAGCGATCGATGAGCAGTTCTTC. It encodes CATSLRGRAIDEQFF.